The 20 T cell receptor beta chains below all came from one sample that was sequenced in a study of early T cells in non-severe SARS-CoV-2 infection. TCRdb redid the calling of the 5' RACE reads with MiXCR, one entry per CDR3 protein. The data contain roughly 90,000 distinct CDR3 sequences, roughly 14% of them seen just once; the ten biggest clones take up approximately 0.5%. Sequenced: whole blood. The source is an adult who was a healthcare worker with PCR-confirmed SARS-CoV-2 infection or an uninfected control (not recorded which).

The chain employs TRBV4-1 and TRBJ2-3; D call uncertain. V was trimmed by 0 bases and J by 6 bases, leaving 13 bases between them. Per the germline V gene, CDR1 is MGHRA and CDR2 is YSYEKL. The CDR3 runs 15 residues. CDR3 amino acids: CASSQDGQRLDTQYF. The CDR3 nucleotides are TGCGCCAGCAGCCAAGATGGCCAACGATTGGATACGCAGTATTTT.

This clonotype has only a few counts. The V and J genes are TRBV20-1 and TRBJ1-3, with D uncertain. The germline gives CDR1 DFQATT, CDR2 SNEGSKA (reference sequence). This CDR3 is 11 amino acids long. Trimming pared 7 bases from V and 2 bases from J, leaving 6 bases between. CDR3 nucleotide sequence: TGCAGTGTTACGGCTGGAAACACCATATATTTT. This encodes CSVTAGNTIYF.

The chain links TRBV7-2 to TRBJ2-2; 11 bases agree with TRBD2. Germline V CDR1 and CDR2: SGHTA, FQGNSA. The CDR3 sequence is 18 residues long. Trimming took 2 bases from V and 4 from J; bases not matched to a gene: 9. CDR3 sequence reads: CASSLKFASGGSTGELFF. CDR3 nucleotides: TGTGCCAGCAGCTTAAAGTTTGCTAGCGGGGGGTCCACCGGGGAGCTGTTTTTT.

This clonotype appeared many times. The V gene is TRBV2, the J gene TRBJ2-5; the match to TRBD1 covers 7 bases. Germline V gives CDR1 SNHLY, CDR2 FYNNEI. CDR3 length: 14 residues. J was trimmed by 1 base and V by 6 bases; bases with no gene match: 5. CDR3 nucleotides: TGTGCCAGCAGGCGGACAGGACCCCAAGAGACCCAGTACTTC. This encodes CASRRTGPQETQYF.

This clonotype was observed many times. The chain joins TRBV29-1 to TRBJ1-5; TRBD1 is a possible D gene (6 bases). The germline V gene has CDR1 SQVTM and CDR2 ANQGSEA. V was trimmed by 4 bases and J by 0 bases, leaving 13 bases between them. This CDR3 has 15 amino acids. The CDR3 here is CSVGTDYYSNQPQHF. Written as DNA, the CDR3 is TGCAGCGTTGGGACAGACTACTATAGCAATCAGCCCCAGCATTTT.

This chain uses TRBV9 with TRBJ1-2, with a tentative D call TRBD1 (6 bases). Trimming left V 0 bases short and J 4 bases short, with 10 bases between. The germline V gene encodes CDR1 SGDLS and CDR2 YYNGEE. The CDR3 consists of 14 residues. CDR3 region: CASSVGQDGYGYTF. CDR3 DNA sequence: TGTGCCAGCAGCGTAGGACAGGACGGCTATGGCTACACCTTC.

The V and J genes are TRBV10-3 and TRBJ2-1; weak D call: TRBD1 (5 bases). V lost 2 bases and J 0 bases, leaving 11 bases between the germline ends. CDR1 is ENHRY and CDR2 is SYGVKD in the germline V gene. This CDR3 has 16 amino acids. CDR3 sequence (DNA): TGTGCCATCAGTGAGCCTCGACAGAGCTCCTACAATGAGCAGTTCTTC. Amino acid sequence: CAISEPRQSSYNEQFF.

The chain combines TRBV14 with TRBJ2-5; a weak D match, TRBD2 (6 bases). V lost 0 bases and J 5 bases, leaving 10 bases between the germline ends. The CDR3 consists of 14 residues. From germline, CDR1 is SGHDN and CDR2 FVKESK. CDR3 nucleotides: TGTGCCAGCAGCCAAGAATGGAGGGAGGAGACCCAGTACTTC. Translating it yields CASSQEWREETQYF.

This chain uses TRBV5-1 with TRBJ1-1, with a weak D call TRBD1 (6 bases). The CDR3 length is 15 residues. The V and J ends lost 5 bases and 5 bases respectively, with 19 bases between them. In germline, CDR1 is SGHRS, CDR2 YFSETQ. CDR3: CASSPQGNYVTEAFF. The CDR3, as DNA: TGCGCCAGCAGTCCGCAGGGGAACTACGTAACTGAAGCTTTCTTT.

The J gene is TRBJ2-5, the V gene TRBV7-2; D is possibly TRBD1 or TRBD2 (6 bases each). The CDR3 consists of 17 residues. The V end lost 7 bases, the J end lost 1 base, and 22 bases lay between the germline ends. Looked up from germline, CDR1 is SGHTA and CDR2 is FQGNSA. CDR3 coding DNA: TGTGCCAGCACCCTTAGACTAGAGGGGGATATCCAAGAGACCCAGTACTTC. Protein sequence: CASTLRLEGDIQETQYF. Full variable domain (rest looked up from reference TRBV7-2 and TRBJ2-5): GAGVSQSPSNKVTEKGKDVELRCDPISGHTALYWYRQSLGQGLEFLIYFQGNSAPDKSGLPSDRFSAERTGGSVSTLTIQRTQQEDSAVYLCASTLRLEGDIQETQYFGPGTRLLVL.

The chain couples TRBV12-3 or TRBV12-4 to TRBJ2-5; 7 bases fit TRBD1. J lost 4 bases, V lost 6 bases, and 11 bases had no gene match. The CDR3 is 15 residues long. The CDR3 spells CASSPDRVLGETQYF. The CDR3 DNA reads TGTGCCAGCAGCCCTGACAGGGTATTAGGAGAGACCCAGTACTTC.

V is TRBV3-1 and J is TRBJ2-3, with D possibly being TRBD2 (6 bases). Trimming left V 4 bases short and J 2 bases short, with 10 bases between. The CDR3 is made up of 14 amino acids. The germline gives CDR1 LGHDT, CDR2 YNNKEL (reference sequence). The CDR3 loop reads CASSLGGSTDTQYF. The DNA for the CDR3 is TGTGCCAGCAGCCTGGGGGGTTCCACAGATACGCAGTATTTT.

J is TRBJ2-2 and V is TRBV6-5, with D perhaps matching TRBD1 (6 bases). The V end lost 6 bases, the J end lost 4 bases, and 6 bases lay between the germline ends. The CDR3 is made up of 12 amino acids. Germline values: CDR1 MNHEY, CDR2 SVGAGI. CDR3 DNA: TGTGCCAGCAGAGGGGGCACCGGGGAGCTGTTTTTT. Its protein product is CASRGGTGELFF.

This clonotype came up many times. This CDR3 is CASSRLDYNEQFF. CDR3 DNA sequence: TGTGCCAGCAGCCGCTTGGACTACAATGAGCAGTTCTTC. The chain has TRBV7-8 and TRBJ2-1; D gene uncertain. Germline CDR1 SGHVS, CDR2 FQNEAQ. The CDR3 is made up of 13 amino acids. Trimming stripped 5 bases from V and 3 bases from J, with 8 bases between.

This clonotype was seen a few times. The rearrangement links TRBV3-1 to TRBJ1-1; no definite D call. The CDR3 loop spans 14 amino acids. V was shortened by 1 base and J by 1 base, with 7 bases between the two germline ends. Germline CDR1 reads LGHDT; CDR2 reads YNNKEL (reference sequence). The CDR3 DNA reads TGTGCCAGCAGCCAAGGATGGCAGAACACTGAAGCTTTCTTT. Its protein is CASSQGWQNTEAFF. Combining the CDR3 with reference TRBV3-1 and TRBJ1-1 gives the whole variable domain DTAVSQTPKYLVTQMGNDKSIKCEQNLGHDTMYWYKQDSKKFLKIMFSYNNKELIINETVPNRFSPKSPDKAHLNLHINSLELGDSAVYFCASSQGWQNTEAFFGQGTRLTVV.

This clonotype was counted between two and nine times. The chain joins TRBV19 to TRBJ1-2; unclear D gene. This CDR3 comprises 14 residues. V was shortened by 8 bases and J by 7 bases, with 20 bases between the two germline ends. Germline lookup yields CDR1 LNHDA and CDR2 SQIVND (reference sequence). In DNA, the CDR3 is TGTGCCAGTTCCCCTAATGGGCATACGGCTGGCTACACCTTC. This sequence encodes CASSPNGHTAGYTF. Together with reference TRBV19 and TRBJ1-2, the CDR3 gives the full variable domain: DGGITQSPKYLFRKEGQNVTLSCEQNLNHDAMYWYRQDPGQGLRLIYYSQIVNDFQKGDIAEGYSVSREKKESFPLTVTSAQKNPTAFYLCASSPNGHTAGYTFGSGTRLTVV.

This clonotype was counted between two and nine times. The rearrangement joins TRBV7-9 to TRBJ2-7; D might be TRBD1 (6 bases). Germline CDR1 and CDR2: SEHNR and FQNEAQ (reference sequence). Trimming removed 5 bases from V and 3 bases from J, with 14 bases in between. This CDR3 contains 14 residues. CDR3 nucleotides: TGTGCCAGCAGCGAAACGGGACACCTCTACGAGCAGTACGTC. It is translated as CASSETGHLYEQYV.

This clonotype was seen a handful of times. The V call is TRBV5-1, the J call TRBJ2-2, with D unclear. CDR3 size: 16 residues. Trimming shortened V by 3 bases and J by 0 bases, and 12 bases separated the two germline ends. Germline values: CDR1 SGHRS, CDR2 YFSETQ. CDR3 in amino acids: CASSSIGSANTGELFF. As DNA, the CDR3 is TGCGCCAGCAGCTCGATAGGCTCTGCGAACACCGGGGAGCTGTTTTTT.

This sequence joins TRBV10-2 and TRBJ2-6, with D uncertain. Per germline, CDR1 WSHSY and CDR2 SAAADI. The CDR3 length is 14 residues. Trimming pared 6 bases from V and 1 base from J, leaving 7 bases between. CDR3 sequence: CASSGRSGANVLTF. In DNA form, the CDR3 reads TGCGCCAGCAGCGGGCGGTCTGGGGCCAACGTCCTGACTTTC.

The genes are TRBV7-9 and TRBJ2-1; 7 bases are shared with TRBD1. This CDR3 contains 14 residues. Germline V gives CDR1 SEHNR, CDR2 FQNEAQ (reference sequence). The J segment lost 7 bases and the V segment lost 5 bases, leaving 8 bases of the junction unmatched. For the CDR3, the DNA is TGTGCCAGCAGCCCACCGGGACAGATGAATGAGCAGTTCTTC. It translates to CASSPPGQMNEQFF.